These T cell receptor beta chains were read from a single sample in a study of T cell repertoires in cytomegalovirus infection. TCRdb ran MiXCR on the reads and lists one entry per CDR3 protein. The sample shows approximately 110,000 distinct CDR3 sequences, about 30% of them seen only once. The antigens of these receptors remain unknown. The sample consisted of CD8+ T cells from cultured PBMCs, taken from culture after CMV antigen stimulation. The origin of the receptors is a human donor in good health (CMV status not recorded). Some clones in this sample may be carry-over from other donors' samples. Each CDR3 is given without its conserved first and last residue.

CDR3	V	length	J
ASSLVGQETQY	TRBV7-9	11	TRBJ2-5
ASSLNPDRSFSDTQY	TRBV5-6	15	TRBJ2-3
ASRGTASYEQY	TRBV2	11	TRBJ2-7
ASSIDPSTGKYYNEQF	TRBV19	16	TRBJ2-1
SARWGLYEQY	TRBV20-1	10	TRBJ2-7
ASLDRQGARSPLH	TRBV2	13	TRBJ1-6
ASARGFANTGELF	TRBV27	13	TRBJ2-2
ASSAVGLTTEAF	TRBV19	12	TRBJ1-1
ASSLYGGGHNEQF	TRBV7-3	13	TRBJ2-1
ASSEQGVHGYT	TRBV10-2	11	TRBJ1-2
ASSSPRDREFSNEKLF	TRBV5-6	16	TRBJ1-4
ASSLAPNTGKLF	TRBV7-9	12	TRBJ2-2
ASRGGTSGSYEQY	TRBV4-1	13	TRBJ2-7
ASSPPLLAEQETQY	TRBV7-9	14	TRBJ2-5
ASSLWSYSNQPQH	TRBV5-6	13	TRBJ1-5
ASSPLEGTYGYT	TRBV6-1	12	TRBJ1-2
ASLADTQY	TRBV7-6	8	TRBJ2-3
ASSGPRVAGYT	TRBV7-9	11	TRBJ1-2
ASSLLGTGTEAF	TRBV27	12	TRBJ1-1
ASSVLGQGNTDTQY	TRBV9	14	TRBJ2-3
ASSPASATNEKLF	TRBV5-6	13	TRBJ1-4
ASSLAGALTDTQY	TRBV5-1	13	TRBJ2-3
ATQSTGNTEAF	TRBV5-4	11	TRBJ1-1
ASSPGLAGSYTGELF	TRBV7-7	15	TRBJ2-2
ASSDGGYTEAF	TRBV9	11	TRBJ1-1
SARDHDRGTYEQY	TRBV20-1	13	TRBJ2-7
ASLWGKGNSYEQY	TRBV5-3	13	TRBJ2-7
ASIRNGGGVHGELF	TRBV28	14	TRBJ2-2
ASSERKGSLYDEQY	TRBV6-1	14	TRBJ2-7
ASSISGNEKLF	TRBV19	11	TRBJ1-4
ASSQSPSTQSSYNEQF	TRBV4-1	16	TRBJ2-1
ASSQGVSTEAF	TRBV7-9	11	TRBJ1-1
SVEDRDKNYEQY	TRBV29-1	12	TRBJ2-7
ASSIQGDYGYT	TRBV19	11	TRBJ1-2
ASRPQGHEKLF	TRBV28	11	TRBJ1-4
ASSLTSGGRNEQF	TRBV19	13	TRBJ2-1